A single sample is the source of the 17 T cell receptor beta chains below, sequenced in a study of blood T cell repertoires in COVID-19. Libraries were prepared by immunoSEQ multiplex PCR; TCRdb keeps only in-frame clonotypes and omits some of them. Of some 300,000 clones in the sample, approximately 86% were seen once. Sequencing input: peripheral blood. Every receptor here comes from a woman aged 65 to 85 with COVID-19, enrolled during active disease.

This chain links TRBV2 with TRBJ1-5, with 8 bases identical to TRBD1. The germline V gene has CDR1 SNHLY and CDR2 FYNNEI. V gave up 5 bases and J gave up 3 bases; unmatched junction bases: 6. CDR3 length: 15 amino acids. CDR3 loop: CASSSDRGVNQPQHF. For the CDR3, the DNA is TGTGCCAGCAGTTCCGACAGGGGAGTCAATCAGCCCCAGCATTTT.

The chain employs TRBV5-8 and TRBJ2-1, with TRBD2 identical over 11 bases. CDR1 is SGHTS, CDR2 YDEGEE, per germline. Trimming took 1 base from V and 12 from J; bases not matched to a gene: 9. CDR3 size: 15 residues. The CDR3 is CASSLWLAGGKGQFF. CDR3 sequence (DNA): TGTGCCAGCAGCTTGTGGCTAGCGGGGGGTAAAGGGCAGTTCTTC.

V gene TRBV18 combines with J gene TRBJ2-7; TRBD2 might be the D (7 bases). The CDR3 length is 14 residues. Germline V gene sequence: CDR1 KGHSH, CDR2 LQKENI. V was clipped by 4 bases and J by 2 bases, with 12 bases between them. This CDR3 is CASSREGGAYEQYF. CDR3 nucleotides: TGTGCCAGCTCACGCGAGGGGGGGGCCTACGAGCAGTACTTC.

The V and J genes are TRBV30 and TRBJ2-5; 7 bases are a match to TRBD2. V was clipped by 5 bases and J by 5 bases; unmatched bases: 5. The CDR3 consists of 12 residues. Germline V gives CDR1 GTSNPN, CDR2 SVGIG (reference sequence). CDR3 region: CAWYGGGETQYF. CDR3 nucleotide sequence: TGTGCCTGGTACGGGGGAGGGGAGACCCAGTACTTC.

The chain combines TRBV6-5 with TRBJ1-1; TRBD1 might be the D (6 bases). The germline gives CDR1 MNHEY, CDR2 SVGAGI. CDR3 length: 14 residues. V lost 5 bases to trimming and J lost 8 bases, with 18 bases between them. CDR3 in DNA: TGTGCCAGCAGTCTACAATCGTGGACAGTCGAAGCTTTCTTT. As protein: CASSLQSWTVEAFF.

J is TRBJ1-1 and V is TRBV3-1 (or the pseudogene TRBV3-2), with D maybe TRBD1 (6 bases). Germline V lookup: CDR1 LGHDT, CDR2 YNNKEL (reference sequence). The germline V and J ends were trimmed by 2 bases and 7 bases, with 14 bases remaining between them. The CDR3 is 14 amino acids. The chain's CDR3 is CASSQTQGWHEAFF. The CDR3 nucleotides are TGTGCCAGCAGCCAAACCCAGGGGTGGCATGAAGCTTTCTTT.

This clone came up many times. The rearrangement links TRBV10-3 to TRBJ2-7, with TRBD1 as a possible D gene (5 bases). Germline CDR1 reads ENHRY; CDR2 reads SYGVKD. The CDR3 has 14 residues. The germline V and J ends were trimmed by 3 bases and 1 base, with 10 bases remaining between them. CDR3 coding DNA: TGTGCCATCAGTGATTTACAGGTATCCTACGAGCAGTACTTC. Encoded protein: CAISDLQVSYEQYF.

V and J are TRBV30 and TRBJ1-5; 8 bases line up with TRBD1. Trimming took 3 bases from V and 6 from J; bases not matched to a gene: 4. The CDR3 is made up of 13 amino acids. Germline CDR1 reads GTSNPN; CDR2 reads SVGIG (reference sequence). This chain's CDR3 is CAWRGQVGQPQHF. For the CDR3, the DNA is TGTGCCTGGAGGGGACAGGTGGGTCAGCCCCAGCATTTT. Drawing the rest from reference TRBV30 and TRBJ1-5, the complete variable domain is SQTIHQWPATLVQPVGSPLSLECTVEGTSNPNLYWYRQAAGRGLQLLFYSVGIGQISSEVPQNLSASRPQDRQFILSSKKLLLSDSGFYLCAWRGQVGQPQHFGDGTRLSIL.

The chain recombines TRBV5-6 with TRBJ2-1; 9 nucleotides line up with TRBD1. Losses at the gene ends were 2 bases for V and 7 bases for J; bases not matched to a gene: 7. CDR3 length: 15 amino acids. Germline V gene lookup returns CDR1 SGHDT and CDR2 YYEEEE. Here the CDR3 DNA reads TGTGCCAGCAGCTTCGGGACAGGGAGGGGGAATGAGCAGTTCTTC. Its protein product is CASSFGTGRGNEQFF.

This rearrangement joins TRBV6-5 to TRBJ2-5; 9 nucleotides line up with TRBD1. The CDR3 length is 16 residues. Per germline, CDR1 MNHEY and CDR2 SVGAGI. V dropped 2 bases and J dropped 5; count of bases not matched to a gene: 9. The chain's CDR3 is CASSYREQGAAETQYF. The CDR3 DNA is TGTGCCAGCAGTTACCGAGAACAGGGGGCGGCGGAGACCCAGTACTTC.

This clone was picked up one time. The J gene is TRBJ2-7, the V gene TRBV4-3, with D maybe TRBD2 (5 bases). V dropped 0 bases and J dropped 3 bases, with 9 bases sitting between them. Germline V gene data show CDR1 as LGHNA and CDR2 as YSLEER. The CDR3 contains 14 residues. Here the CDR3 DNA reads TGCGCCAGCAGCCAAGATTCCGGGGTCTACGAGCAGTACTTC. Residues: CASSQDSGVYEQYF.

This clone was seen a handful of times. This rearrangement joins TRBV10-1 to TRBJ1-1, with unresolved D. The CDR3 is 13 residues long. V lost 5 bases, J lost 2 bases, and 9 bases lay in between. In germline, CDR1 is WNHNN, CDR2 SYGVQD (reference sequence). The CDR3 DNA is TGCGCCAGCAGTCCCCAGACAAACACTGAAGCTTTCTTT. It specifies CASSPQTNTEAFF.

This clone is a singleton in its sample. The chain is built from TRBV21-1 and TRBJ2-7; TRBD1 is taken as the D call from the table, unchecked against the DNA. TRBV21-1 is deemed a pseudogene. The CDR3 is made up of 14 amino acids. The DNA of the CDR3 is TGTGCCAGCAGCACCGGGGACAAACACTACGAGCAGTACTTC. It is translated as CASSTGDKHYEQYF.

The CDR3 region is CASSNQRTDTQYF. The CDR3 coding sequence is TGTGCCAGCAGCAACCAGCGGACAGATACGCAGTATTTT. This sequence joins TRBV5-6 and TRBJ2-3, with TRBD2 as a possible D gene (5 bases). The CDR3 is 13 residues long. V lost 4 bases and J lost 3, with 9 bases in between. The germline gives CDR1 SGHDT, CDR2 YYEEEE.

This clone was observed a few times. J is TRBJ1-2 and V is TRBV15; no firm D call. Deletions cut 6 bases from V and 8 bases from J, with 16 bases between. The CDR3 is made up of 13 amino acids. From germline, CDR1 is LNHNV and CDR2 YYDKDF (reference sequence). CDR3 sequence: CATSLTPLEGYTF. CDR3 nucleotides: TGTGCCACCAGTTTAACACCCCTGGAGGGCTACACCTTC.

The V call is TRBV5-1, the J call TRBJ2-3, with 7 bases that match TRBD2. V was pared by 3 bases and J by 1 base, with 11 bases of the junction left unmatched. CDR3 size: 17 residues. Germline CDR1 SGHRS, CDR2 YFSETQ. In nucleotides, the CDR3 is TGCGCCAGCAGCTATGACCCAATGGGGGGGGGCACAGATACGCAGTATTTT. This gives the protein CASSYDPMGGGTDTQYF.

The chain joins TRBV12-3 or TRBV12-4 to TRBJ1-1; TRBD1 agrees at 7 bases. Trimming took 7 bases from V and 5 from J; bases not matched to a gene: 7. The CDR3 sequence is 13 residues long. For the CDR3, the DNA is TGTGCCAGCACTTCAGACAGGGCGACTGAAGCTTTCTTT. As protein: CASTSDRATEAFF.